Listed below are T cell receptor beta chains from one sample, sequenced in a study of control samples from healthy donors and cancer patients. Sequencing was performed with immunoSEQ multiplex PCR; in TCRdb, only in-frame clones are kept and a portion is missing. The table includes 150,000 or so clones, 90% to 95% detected once. Sequenced: blood. The receptor set was obtained from a man between 18 and 29 years old in good health. CDR3s include the opening cysteine and the closing phenylalanine or tryptophan. The D gene is left open where the match is weak. Clone size, where shown, is once, few, many, or a class for clones that have expanded.

J gene: TRBJ1-1; D gene: NA; V gene: TRBV9; clone size: once; CDR3 DNA: TGTGCCAGCAGCTCCCAGGGGTACGGCACTGAAGCTTTCTTT; CDR3 protein: CASSSQGYGTEAFF
J gene: TRBJ2-7; D gene: NA; V gene: TRBV3-1/TRBV3-2; clone size: NA; CDR3 DNA: TGTGCCAGCACCCCCAAGGGCTCCTACGAGCAGTACTTC; CDR3 protein: CASTPKGSYEQYF
J gene: TRBJ2-3; D gene: TRBD1; V gene: TRBV28; clone size: NA; CDR3 DNA: TGTGCCAGCAGTCCAGGGGGCCTCACAGATACGCAGTATTTT; CDR3 protein: CASSPGGLTDTQYF
J gene: TRBJ1-1; D gene: TRBD1; V gene: TRBV19; clone size: NA; CDR3 DNA: TGTGCCAGTAGTATCTACAGGGGCACTGAAGCTTTCTTT; CDR3 protein: CASSIYRGTEAFF
J gene: TRBJ1-3; D gene: NA; V gene: TRBV5-8; clone size: NA; CDR3 DNA: TGTGCCAGCAGCTTGGTCAGATACTCTTCTGGAAACACCATATATTTT; CDR3 protein: CASSLVRYSSGNTIYF
J gene: TRBJ2-3; D gene: NA; V gene: TRBV6-2/TRBV6-3; clone size: NA; CDR3 DNA: TGTGCCAGCAGTCCGGATTTGGATACGCAGTATTTT; CDR3 protein: CASSPDLDTQYF
J gene: TRBJ1-5; D gene: NA; V gene: TRBV4-1; clone size: once; CDR3 DNA: TGCGCCAGCAGCCAAGAGGGGGAGGAGGCCCAGCATTTT; CDR3 protein: CASSQEGEEAQHF
J gene: TRBJ2-2; D gene: NA; V gene: TRBV11-2; clone size: NA; CDR3 DNA: TGTGCCAGCAGCTTAAATCTAGCGAGCACCGGGGAGCTGTTTTTT; CDR3 protein: CASSLNLASTGELFF
J gene: TRBJ2-3; D gene: TRBD2; V gene: TRBV7-7; clone size: NA; CDR3 DNA: TGTGCTAGCGCAAGCGGGGATACAAGAACAGATACGCAGTATTTT; CDR3 protein: CASASGDTRTDTQYF
J gene: TRBJ2-7; D gene: NA; V gene: TRBV27; clone size: NA; CDR3 DNA: TGTGCCAGCAGTTCTGGGTACTCGTCAGACTACGAGCAGTACTTC; CDR3 protein: CASSSGYSSDYEQYF
J gene: TRBJ1-3; D gene: NA; V gene: TRBV9; clone size: few; CDR3 DNA: TGTGCCAGCAGCGTATCCCTCCTAAGCTCTGGAAACACCATATATTTT; CDR3 protein: CASSVSLLSSGNTIYF
J gene: TRBJ2-7; D gene: NA; V gene: TRBV7-6; clone size: once; CDR3 DNA: TGTGCCAGCAGCTTATTGAACAGGGACGAGCAGTACTTC; CDR3 protein: CASSLLNRDEQYF
J gene: TRBJ1-2; D gene: TRBD1; V gene: TRBV3-1/TRBV3-2; clone size: many; CDR3 DNA: TGTGCCAGCAGCCATGGACAGGTTGGGGGTTATGGCTACACCTTC; CDR3 protein: CASSHGQVGGYGYTF
J gene: TRBJ2-7; D gene: NA; V gene: TRBV4-1; clone size: NA; CDR3 DNA: TGCGCCAGCAGCCAATTCGCGGGGACCAGGTACGAGCAGTACTTC; CDR3 protein: CASSQFAGTRYEQYF
J gene: TRBJ2-7; D gene: NA; V gene: TRBV27; clone size: once; CDR3 DNA: TGTGCCAGCAGCTCGCGGTGGTACGCCCTGGGGCAGGAGCAGTACTTC; CDR3 protein: CASSSRWYALGQEQYF
J gene: TRBJ1-4; D gene: TRBD1; V gene: TRBV27; clone size: NA; CDR3 DNA: TGTGCCAGCAGTCCCCAGGGGGGCTTAAATGAAAAACTGTTTTTT; CDR3 protein: CASSPQGGLNEKLFF
J gene: TRBJ2-7; D gene: TRBD2; V gene: TRBV28; clone size: NA; CDR3 DNA: TGTGCCAGCAGTTCTTTACGGACTAGCGGCCTCTACGAGCAGTACTTC; CDR3 protein: CASSSLRTSGLYEQYF
J gene: TRBJ1-3; D gene: NA; V gene: TRBV3-1/TRBV3-2; clone size: NA; CDR3 DNA: TGTGCCAGCAGAGCGGGACTCATGGACTCTGGAAACACCATATATTTT; CDR3 protein: CASRAGLMDSGNTIYF
J gene: TRBJ2-1; D gene: NA; V gene: TRBV20-1; clone size: NA; CDR3 DNA: TGCAGTGCCCCTATAGCGATTGAGCAGTTCTTC; CDR3 protein: CSAPIAIEQFF
J gene: TRBJ2-7; D gene: NA; V gene: TRBV4-1; clone size: NA; CDR3 DNA: TGCGCCAGCAGCCAAGTTCCATCTCTCTCCTACGAGCAGTACTTC; CDR3 protein: CASSQVPSLSYEQYF
J gene: TRBJ2-1; D gene: NA; V gene: TRBV2; clone size: NA; CDR3 DNA: TGTGCCAGCAGCGGGGGCGTCTTTGAGCAGTTCTTC; CDR3 protein: CASSGGVFEQFF
J gene: TRBJ2-7; D gene: NA; V gene: TRBV7-9; clone size: NA; CDR3 DNA: TGTGCCAGCAGCCCCGGTCCCGAGCAGTACTTC; CDR3 protein: CASSPGPEQYF
J gene: TRBJ2-2; D gene: TRBD2; V gene: TRBV2; clone size: once; CDR3 DNA: TGTGCCATACCGGCGTGGCGAGCGGGGGGAAGGGCCGGGGAGCTGTTTTTT; CDR3 protein: CAIPAWRAGGRAGELFF
J gene: TRBJ2-1; D gene: NA; V gene: TRBV11-2; clone size: NA; CDR3 DNA: TGTGCCAGCAGCCAAACCGCAGGGAATGAGCAGTTCTTC; CDR3 protein: CASSQTAGNEQFF
J gene: TRBJ2-1; D gene: NA; V gene: TRBV12-3/TRBV12-4; clone size: NA; CDR3 DNA: TGTGCCAGCAACCTAAGGGGGGACAATGAGCAGTTCTTC; CDR3 protein: CASNLRGDNEQFF
J gene: TRBJ2-1; D gene: TRBD2; V gene: TRBV15; clone size: NA; CDR3 DNA: TGTGCCACCAGCAGGAGCGGGAGGACAAGAGCCTACAATGAGCAGTTCTTC; CDR3 protein: CATSRSGRTRAYNEQFF
J gene: TRBJ2-1; D gene: NA; V gene: TRBV20-1; clone size: NA; CDR3 DNA: TGCAGTGCTAGTGTCAGTTACAATGAGCAGTTCTTC; CDR3 protein: CSASVSYNEQFF
J gene: TRBJ1-1; D gene: NA; V gene: TRBV29-1; clone size: NA; CDR3 DNA: TGCAGCGTTGAAAAGGGTACGGGCACTGAAGCTTTCTTT; CDR3 protein: CSVEKGTGTEAFF
J gene: TRBJ1-3; D gene: NA; V gene: TRBV14; clone size: NA; CDR3 DNA: TGTGCCAGCAGCCAAGAGGGAAGAAGGAATAGAAACACCATATATTTT; CDR3 protein: CASSQEGRRNRNTIYF
J gene: TRBJ1-1; D gene: NA; V gene: TRBV7-3; clone size: once; CDR3 DNA: TGTGCCAGCAGCTTAAATCGGGACACTGAAGCTTTCTTT; CDR3 protein: CASSLNRDTEAFF
J gene: TRBJ2-3; D gene: TRBD2; V gene: TRBV9; clone size: NA; CDR3 DNA: TGTGCCAGCAGCGTTGGGACTAGCGTATTCACAGATACGCAGTATTTT; CDR3 protein: CASSVGTSVFTDTQYF
J gene: TRBJ1-2; D gene: NA; V gene: TRBV6-2/TRBV6-3; clone size: NA; CDR3 DNA: TGTGCCAGCAGTTACGAGGGTACTCGACAGGCCTATGGCTACACCTTC; CDR3 protein: CASSYEGTRQAYGYTF
J gene: TRBJ2-1; D gene: NA; V gene: TRBV7-8; clone size: NA; CDR3 DNA: TGTGCCAGCAGCTTAAGTATTTTCAGGGGAGCTAAGGTCGGTGAGCAGTTCTTC; CDR3 protein: CASSLSIFRGAKVGEQFF
J gene: TRBJ2-7; D gene: TRBD1; V gene: TRBV27; clone size: NA; CDR3 DNA: TGTGCCAGCAGTCCAAACCCTGGACAGGCCACCAAACAGTACTTC; CDR3 protein: CASSPNPGQATKQYF
J gene: TRBJ1-1; D gene: TRBD1; V gene: TRBV28; clone size: few; CDR3 DNA: TGTGCCAGCAGTTTTCCTGGCAGGGGGAATGAAGCTTTCTTT; CDR3 protein: CASSFPGRGNEAFF
J gene: TRBJ1-6; D gene: NA; V gene: TRBV5-1; clone size: NA; CDR3 DNA: TGCGCCAGCAGCTTGGGAGCAGGCGAGAATTCACCCCTCCACTTT; CDR3 protein: CASSLGAGENSPLHF
J gene: TRBJ1-2; D gene: TRBD1; V gene: TRBV3-1/TRBV3-2; clone size: NA; CDR3 DNA: TGTGCCAGCAGCCAACTGAGACAGGGGAGTATCGGCTACACCTTC; CDR3 protein: CASSQLRQGSIGYTF
J gene: TRBJ1-6; D gene: NA; V gene: TRBV3-1/TRBV3-2; clone size: NA; CDR3 DNA: TGTGCCAGCAGCCATTATCGGTCGGGCATCGTTAATTCACCCCTCCACTTT; CDR3 protein: CASSHYRSGIVNSPLHF
J gene: TRBJ1-1; D gene: NA; V gene: TRBV5-1; clone size: NA; CDR3 DNA: TGCGCCAGCAGCTCCCGAGGCAGGGCCTTGAACACTGAAGCTTTCTTT; CDR3 protein: CASSSRGRALNTEAFF
J gene: TRBJ2-7; D gene: TRBD1; V gene: TRBV11-3; clone size: few; CDR3 DNA: TGTGCCAGCAGCCCCCGAGCAAACCGGGACAGGGTGTATTCCTACGAGCAGTACTTC; CDR3 protein: CASSPRANRDRVYSYEQYF
J gene: TRBJ2-1; D gene: TRBD2; V gene: TRBV12-5; clone size: NA; CDR3 DNA: TGTGCTAGTGCCCCCGGGACGGGGGGGTACAATGAGCAGTTCTTC; CDR3 protein: CASAPGTGGYNEQFF
J gene: TRBJ1-1; D gene: NA; V gene: TRBV15; clone size: NA; CDR3 DNA: TGTGCCACCAATCTGGGTTTGAACACTGAAGCTTTCTTT; CDR3 protein: CATNLGLNTEAFF
J gene: TRBJ2-6; D gene: NA; V gene: TRBV11-2; clone size: NA; CDR3 DNA: TGTGCCAGCAGCTCCAGGTCCTCTGGGGCCAACGTCCTGACTTTC; CDR3 protein: CASSSRSSGANVLTF
J gene: TRBJ1-6; D gene: NA; V gene: TRBV5-4; clone size: once; CDR3 DNA: TGTGCCAGCAGCCGGGATTACGGGGATTCACCCCTCCACTTT; CDR3 protein: CASSRDYGDSPLHF
J gene: TRBJ2-2; D gene: TRBD2; V gene: TRBV2; clone size: NA; CDR3 DNA: TGTGCCAGCAGTTCGGGACTAGCGGGATTGGGGGCCGCCGGGGAGCTGTTTTTT; CDR3 protein: CASSSGLAGLGAAGELFF
J gene: TRBJ2-5; D gene: NA; V gene: TRBV11-2; clone size: NA; CDR3 DNA: TGTGCCAGCAGCGTTTCAGGGGTGGGGGTCCAAGAGACCCAGTACTTC; CDR3 protein: CASSVSGVGVQETQYF